These T cell receptor beta chains were read from a single sample in a study of OX40 agonist ivuxolimab in advanced cancers. Assay: immunoSEQ multiplex PCR; the TCRdb copy retains only in-frame clones and omits some. The sample lists 65,000 to 90,000 clones, around 89% occurring once. The sequencing used CD4+ or CD8+ T cells sorted from blood, collected in a trial of the OX40 agonist ivuxolimab. These receptor sequences come from an adult with an advanced solid tumor such as melanoma, head and neck, liver or kidney cancer. CDR3s include the opening cysteine and the closing phenylalanine or tryptophan. A D gene is named only where the DNA matches it firmly. Clone sizes are given selectively: once, few, many, or a class where the clone is expanded.

J gene,D gene,V gene,clone size,CDR3 protein,CDR3 DNA
TRBJ2-3,NA,TRBV2,NA,CASSREDTQYF,TGTGCCAGCAGTCGCGAAGATACGCAGTATTTT
TRBJ1-1,TRBD1,TRBV30,once,CAWTPGQGNTEAFF,TGTGCCTGGACCCCAGGACAGGGGAACACTGAAGCTTTCTTT
TRBJ2-4,TRBD2,TRBV28,NA,CASQFLSSGDIQYF,TGTGCCAGCCAGTTTCTATCTAGCGGGGACATTCAGTACTTC
TRBJ2-1,NA,TRBV12-5,NA,CASGFASGNEQFF,TGTGCTAGTGGTTTCGCTTCGGGCAATGAGCAGTTCTTC
TRBJ2-3,TRBD1,TRBV29-1,NA,CSARTGNADTQYF,TGCAGCGCCCGGACAGGGAATGCAGATACGCAGTATTTT
TRBJ1-1,NA,TRBV21-1,NA,CASSSDRGQVTEAFF,TGTGCCAGCAGCAGCGACAGGGGTCAAGTTACTGAAGCTTTCTTT
TRBJ2-2,TRBD1,TRBV19,once,CASSKTGGNTGELFF,TGTGCCAGTAGCAAGACAGGGGGGAACACCGGGGAGCTGTTTTTT
TRBJ2-6,TRBD1,TRBV19,NA,CAARNDRAGANVLTF,TGTGCCGCAAGAAATGACAGGGCTGGGGCCAACGTCCTGACTTTC
TRBJ2-5,TRBD1,TRBV7-2,NA,CASRWTGVEETQYF,TGTGCCAGCAGATGGACAGGGGTTGAAGAGACCCAGTACTTC
TRBJ2-2,NA,TRBV7-6,NA,CASSLVSITGNTGELFF,TGTGCCAGCAGCTTAGTATCGATTACGGGAAACACCGGGGAGCTGTTTTTT
TRBJ2-3,TRBD2,TRBV9,NA,CASSVGGRPSTDTQYF,TGTGCCAGCAGCGTCGGCGGGAGGCCTAGCACAGATACGCAGTATTTT
TRBJ2-7,NA,TRBV10-3,NA,CAIRGMYEQYF,TGTGCCATCAGGGGGATGTACGAGCAGTACTTC
TRBJ2-7,TRBD2,TRBV29-1,NA,CSATSGPPYEQYF,TGCAGCGCGACTAGCGGCCCACCCTACGAGCAGTACTTC
TRBJ2-7,NA,TRBV11-2,NA,CASSLEDRSLSYEQYF,TGTGCCAGCAGCTTAGAAGACAGGTCACTCTCCTACGAGCAGTACTTC
TRBJ1-4,NA,TRBV30,NA,CAWNGLATNEKLFF,TGTGCCTGGAATGGACTGGCAACTAATGAAAAACTGTTTTTT
TRBJ2-7,NA,TRBV4-1,NA,CASSQVSGPYEQYF,TGCGCCAGCAGCCAAGTGTCAGGGCCCTACGAGCAGTACTTC
TRBJ1-4,NA,TRBV5-4,NA,CASSDAHGATNEKLFF,TGTGCCAGCAGCGATGCACATGGGGCAACTAATGAAAAACTGTTTTTT
TRBJ2-1,TRBD1,TRBV25-1,NA,CASSTGQYNEQFF,TGTGCCAGCAGTACGGGACAGTACAATGAGCAGTTCTTC
TRBJ2-6,NA,TRBV5-1,NA,CASTESSSGANVLTF,TGCGCCAGCACCGAGAGCAGTTCTGGGGCCAACGTCCTGACTTTC
TRBJ2-3,NA,TRBV13,NA,CASSPWRERGRDTQYF,TGTGCCAGCAGCCCCTGGCGGGAGAGGGGGAGAGATACGCAGTATTTT
TRBJ1-1,NA,TRBV9,NA,CASSAGQENTEAFF,TGTGCCAGCAGCGCCGGACAAGAGAACACTGAAGCTTTCTTT
TRBJ2-1,NA,TRBV5-1,once,CASSVGGQGLAIVNEQFF,TGCGCCAGCAGCGTTGGGGGACAGGGACTAGCGATAGTCAATGAGCAGTTCTTC
TRBJ2-5,TRBD1,TRBV6-6,NA,CASSLTGTQETQYF,TGTGCCAGCAGTTTGACAGGGACCCAAGAGACCCAGTACTTC
TRBJ2-1,TRBD1,TRBV29-1,NA,CSVERTGRDNEQFF,TGCAGCGTTGAACGGACAGGGCGGGACAATGAGCAGTTCTTC
TRBJ1-2,TRBD1,TRBV28,NA,CASSGTGYGYTF,TGTGCCAGCAGCGGGACAGGGTATGGCTACACCTTC